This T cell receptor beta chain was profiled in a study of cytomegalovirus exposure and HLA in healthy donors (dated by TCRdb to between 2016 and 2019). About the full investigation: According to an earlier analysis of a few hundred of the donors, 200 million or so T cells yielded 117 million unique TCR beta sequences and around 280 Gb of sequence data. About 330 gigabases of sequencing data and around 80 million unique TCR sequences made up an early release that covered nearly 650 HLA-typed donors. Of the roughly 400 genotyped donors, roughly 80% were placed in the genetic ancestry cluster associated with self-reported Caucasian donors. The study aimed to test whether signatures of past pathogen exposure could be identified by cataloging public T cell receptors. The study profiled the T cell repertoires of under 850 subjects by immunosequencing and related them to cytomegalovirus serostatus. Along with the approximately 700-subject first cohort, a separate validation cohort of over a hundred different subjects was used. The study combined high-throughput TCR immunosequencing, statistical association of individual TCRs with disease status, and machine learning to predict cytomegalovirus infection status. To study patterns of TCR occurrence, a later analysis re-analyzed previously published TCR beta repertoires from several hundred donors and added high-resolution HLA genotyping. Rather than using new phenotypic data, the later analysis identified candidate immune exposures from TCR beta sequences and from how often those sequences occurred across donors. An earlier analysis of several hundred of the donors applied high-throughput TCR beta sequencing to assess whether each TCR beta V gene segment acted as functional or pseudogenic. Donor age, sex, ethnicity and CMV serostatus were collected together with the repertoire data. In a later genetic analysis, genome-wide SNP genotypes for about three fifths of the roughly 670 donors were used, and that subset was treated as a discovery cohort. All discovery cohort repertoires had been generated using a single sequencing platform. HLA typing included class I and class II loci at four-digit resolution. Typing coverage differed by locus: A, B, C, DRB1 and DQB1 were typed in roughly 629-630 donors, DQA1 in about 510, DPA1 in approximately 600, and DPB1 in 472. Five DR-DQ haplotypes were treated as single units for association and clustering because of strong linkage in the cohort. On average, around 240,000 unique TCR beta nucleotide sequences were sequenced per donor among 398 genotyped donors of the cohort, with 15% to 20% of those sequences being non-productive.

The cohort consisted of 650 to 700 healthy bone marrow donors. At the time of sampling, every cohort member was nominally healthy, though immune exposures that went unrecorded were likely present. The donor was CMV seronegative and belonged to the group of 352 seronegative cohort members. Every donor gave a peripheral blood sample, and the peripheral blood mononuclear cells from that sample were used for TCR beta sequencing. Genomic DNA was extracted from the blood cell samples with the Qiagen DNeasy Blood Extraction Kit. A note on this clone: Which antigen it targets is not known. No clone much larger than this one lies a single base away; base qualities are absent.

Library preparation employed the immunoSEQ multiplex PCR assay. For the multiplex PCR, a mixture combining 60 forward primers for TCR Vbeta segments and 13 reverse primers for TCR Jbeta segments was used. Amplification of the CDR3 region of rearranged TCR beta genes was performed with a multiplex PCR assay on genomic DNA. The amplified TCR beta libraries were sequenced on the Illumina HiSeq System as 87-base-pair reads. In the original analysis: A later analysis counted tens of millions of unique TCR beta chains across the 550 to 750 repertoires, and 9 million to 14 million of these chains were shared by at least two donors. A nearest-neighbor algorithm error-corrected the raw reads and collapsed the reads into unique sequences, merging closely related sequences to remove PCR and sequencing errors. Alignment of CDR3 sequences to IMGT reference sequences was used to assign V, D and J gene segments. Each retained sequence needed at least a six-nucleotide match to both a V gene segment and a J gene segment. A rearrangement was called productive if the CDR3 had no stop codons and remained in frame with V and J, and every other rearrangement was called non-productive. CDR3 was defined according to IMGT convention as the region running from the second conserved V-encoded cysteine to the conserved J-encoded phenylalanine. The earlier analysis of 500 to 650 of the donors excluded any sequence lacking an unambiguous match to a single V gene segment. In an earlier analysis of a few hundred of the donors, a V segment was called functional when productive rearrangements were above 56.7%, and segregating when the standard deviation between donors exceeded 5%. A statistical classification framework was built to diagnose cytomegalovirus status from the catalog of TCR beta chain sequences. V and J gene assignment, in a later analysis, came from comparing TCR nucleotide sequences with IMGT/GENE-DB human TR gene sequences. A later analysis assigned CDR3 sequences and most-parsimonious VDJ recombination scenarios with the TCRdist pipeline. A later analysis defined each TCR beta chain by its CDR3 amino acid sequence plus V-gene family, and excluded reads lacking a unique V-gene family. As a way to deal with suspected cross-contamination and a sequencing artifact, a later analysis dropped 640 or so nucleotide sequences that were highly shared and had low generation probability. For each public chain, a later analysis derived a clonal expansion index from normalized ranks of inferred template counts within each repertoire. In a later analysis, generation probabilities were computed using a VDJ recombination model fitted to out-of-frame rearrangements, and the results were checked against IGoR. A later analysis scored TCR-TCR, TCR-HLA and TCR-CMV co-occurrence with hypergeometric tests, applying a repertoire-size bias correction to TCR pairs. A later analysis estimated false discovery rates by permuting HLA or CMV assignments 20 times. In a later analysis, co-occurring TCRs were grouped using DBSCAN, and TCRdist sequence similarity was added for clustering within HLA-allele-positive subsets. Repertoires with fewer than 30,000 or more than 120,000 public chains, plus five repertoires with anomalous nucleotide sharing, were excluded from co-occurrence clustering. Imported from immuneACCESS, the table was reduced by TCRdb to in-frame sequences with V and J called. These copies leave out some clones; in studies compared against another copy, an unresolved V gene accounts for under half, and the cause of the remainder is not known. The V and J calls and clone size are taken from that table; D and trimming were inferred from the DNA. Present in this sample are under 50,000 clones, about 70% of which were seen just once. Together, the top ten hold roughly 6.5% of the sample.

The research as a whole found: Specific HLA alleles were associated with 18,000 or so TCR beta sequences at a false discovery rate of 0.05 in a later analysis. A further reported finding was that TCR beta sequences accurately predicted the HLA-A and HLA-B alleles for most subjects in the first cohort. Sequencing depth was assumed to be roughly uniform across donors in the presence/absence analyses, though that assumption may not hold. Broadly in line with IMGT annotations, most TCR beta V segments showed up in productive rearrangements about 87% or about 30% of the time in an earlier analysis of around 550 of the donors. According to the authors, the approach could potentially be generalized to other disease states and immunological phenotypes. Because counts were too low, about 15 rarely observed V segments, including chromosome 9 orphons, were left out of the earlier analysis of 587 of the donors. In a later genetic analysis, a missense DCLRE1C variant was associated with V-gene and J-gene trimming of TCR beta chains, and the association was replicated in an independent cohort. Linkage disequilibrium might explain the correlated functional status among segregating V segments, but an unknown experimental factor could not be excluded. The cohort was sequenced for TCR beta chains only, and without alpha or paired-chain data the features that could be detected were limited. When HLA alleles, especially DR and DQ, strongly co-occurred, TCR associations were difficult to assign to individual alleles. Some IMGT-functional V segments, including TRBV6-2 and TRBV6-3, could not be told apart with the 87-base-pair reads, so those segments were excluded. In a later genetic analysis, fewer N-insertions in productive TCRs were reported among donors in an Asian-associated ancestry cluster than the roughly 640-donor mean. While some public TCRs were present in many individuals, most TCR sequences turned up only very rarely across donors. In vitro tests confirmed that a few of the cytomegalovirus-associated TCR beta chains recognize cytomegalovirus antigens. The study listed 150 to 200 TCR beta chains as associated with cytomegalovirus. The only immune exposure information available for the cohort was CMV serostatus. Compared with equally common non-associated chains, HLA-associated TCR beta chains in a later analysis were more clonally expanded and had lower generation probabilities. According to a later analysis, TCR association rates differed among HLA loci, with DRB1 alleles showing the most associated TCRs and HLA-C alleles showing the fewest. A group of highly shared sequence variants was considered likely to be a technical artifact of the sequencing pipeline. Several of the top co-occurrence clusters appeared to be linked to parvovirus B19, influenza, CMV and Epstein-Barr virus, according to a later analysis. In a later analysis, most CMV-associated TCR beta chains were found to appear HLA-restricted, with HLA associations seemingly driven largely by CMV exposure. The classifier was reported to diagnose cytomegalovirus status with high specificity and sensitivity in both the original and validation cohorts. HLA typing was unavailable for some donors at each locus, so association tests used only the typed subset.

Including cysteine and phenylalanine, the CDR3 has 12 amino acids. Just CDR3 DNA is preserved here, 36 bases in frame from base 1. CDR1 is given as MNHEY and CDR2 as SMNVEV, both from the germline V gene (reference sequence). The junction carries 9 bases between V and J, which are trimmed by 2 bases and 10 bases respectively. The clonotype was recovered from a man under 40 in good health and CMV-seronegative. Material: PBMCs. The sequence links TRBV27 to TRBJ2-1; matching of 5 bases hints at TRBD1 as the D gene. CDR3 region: CASSLRGREQFF. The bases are TGTGCCAGCAGTTTAAGGGGCAGGGAGCAGTTCTTC.